One sample yielded the 20 T cell receptor beta chains listed below, sequenced in a study of T-cell reconstitution after alpha-beta-depleted transplantation in children. Library preparation (for TCRbeta) was performed with unique molecular identifiers. TCRdb re-called the PCR reads through MiXCR, storing one row per CDR3 protein. The table has approximately 520,000 distinct CDR3 sequences, approximately 32% seen once; the top ten hold 2% to 3%. Sequencing was performed on PBMCs from the stem cell graft donor, taken from the stem cell graft. These receptors were obtained from a human donor who donated a stem cell graft to a child with aplastic anemia.

A few counts support this clonotype. Mismatch with germline at one junction end may stem from a read error. V is TRBV7-9 and J is TRBJ2-3; D is possibly TRBD2 (5 bases). CDR3 length: 12 residues. CDR1 and CDR2 (germline): SEHNR, FQNEAQ (reference sequence). CDR3 nucleotide sequence: TGTGCCAGCAGCTTAGCCGAGTGGGAGACGAATTTT. Protein product: CASSLAEWETNF.

This clonotype came up a few times. The rearrangement joins TRBV13 to TRBJ1-1; possibly TRBD1 for D (6 bases). The CDR3 spans 11 residues. Trimming took off 5 bases at V and 10 bases at J, with 11 bases between the two ends. CDR1 PRHDT and CDR2 FYEKMQ come from the germline V gene (reference sequence). The CDR3 spells CASSQQGGAFF. The CDR3 DNA is TGTGCCAGCAGCCAACAAGGGGGAGCTTTCTTT.

This clonotype has just a few counts. The J gene is TRBJ1-1, the V gene TRBV12-3 or TRBV12-4, with a tentative D call TRBD1 (6 bases). The CDR3 is made up of 15 amino acids. Between the trimmed V and J ends, which lost 6 bases and 1 base, there was a span of 15 bases. CDR3 sequence reads: CASSPGATRNTEAFF. The CDR3 nucleotides are TGTGCCAGCAGCCCAGGGGCCACAAGGAACACTGAAGCTTTCTTT.

This chain connects TRBV29-1 to TRBJ1-3; D might be TRBD1 (5 bases). V gave up 7 bases and J gave up 0 bases, with 22 bases separating them. Germline-derived CDR1 and CDR2 are SQVTM and ANQGSEA. This CDR3 spans 17 amino acids. The CDR3: CSAKLNGDSLSGNTIYF. The DNA for the CDR3 is TGCAGCGCTAAATTAAACGGAGACAGCCTCTCTGGAAACACCATATATTTT.

CDR3 bases: TGCAGTGCTAGATCGGGCAGTATGAACACTGAAGCTTTCTTT. Translating gives CSARSGSMNTEAFF. This chain connects TRBV20-1 to TRBJ1-1; D is unclear. Per the germline V gene, CDR1 is DFQATT and CDR2 is SNEGSKA (reference sequence). This CDR3 has 14 residues. With 2 bases removed from V and 0 bases from J, the gap between germline ends came to 10 bases.

The chain combines TRBV12-5 with TRBJ1-1; TRBD1 aligns across 7 bases. The CDR3 consists of 14 residues. Germline V gene sequence: CDR1 LGHNT, CDR2 FRNRAP. J gave up 1 base and V 5 bases, and 4 bases lay outside the gene matches. CDR3 residues: CASGISGGNTEAFF. The CDR3 nucleotides are TGTGCTAGTGGTATCTCAGGGGGGAACACTGAAGCTTTCTTT.

This clonotype was seen a few times. The chain links TRBV20-1 to TRBJ1-1, with D possibly matching TRBD1 (6 bases). Germline-derived CDR1 and CDR2 are DFQATT and SNEGSKA (reference sequence). There are 14 residues in the CDR3. The V end was cut by 6 bases, the J end by 5 bases, with 19 bases between. DNA for the CDR3: TGCAGTGCACTCTTCGGGGGGCCGAGGACTGAAGCTTTCTTT. Translated: CSALFGGPRTEAFF.

DNA for the CDR3: TGCGCCAGCAGCCTTAGGGTCCGGACCAATGAGCAGTTCTTC. It codes for CASSLRVRTNEQFF. The chain carries TRBV5-1 and TRBJ2-1; D uncertain. Deletions cut 4 bases from V and 6 bases from J, with 14 bases between. Per the germline V gene, CDR1 is SGHRS and CDR2 is YFSETQ. This CDR3 spans 14 amino acids.

This clonotype has just one count. The CDR3 coding sequence is TGCGCCAGCAGTGAGGGTTTTGGCGGGAGCTCCTACGAGCAGTACGTC. Translation: CASSEGFGGSSYEQYV. V usage is TRBV10-2 and J usage is TRBJ2-7, with 7 bases lining up with TRBD2. This CDR3 spans 16 amino acids. Germline values: CDR1 WSHSY, CDR2 SAAADI. With 2 bases clipped from V and 0 bases from J, the junction kept 7 bases outside the gene matches.

Only a few counts were recorded for this clonotype. This chain's CDR3 is CASNIQGNTEAFF. CDR3 in DNA: TGTGCCAGCAACATACAGGGGAACACTGAAGCTTTCTTT. The genes are TRBV7-3 and TRBJ1-1; maybe TRBD1 (6 bases). The CDR3 extends over 13 amino acids. Per the germline V gene, CDR1 is SGHTA and CDR2 is FQGTGA. V was trimmed by 7 bases and J by 1 base, leaving 10 bases between them.

This chain connects TRBV7-9 to TRBJ1-2, with 12 bases identical to TRBD1. Trimming removed 5 bases from V and 4 bases from J; junction bases left unmatched: 5. This CDR3 has 15 residues. Germline V CDR1 and CDR2: SEHNR, FQNEAQ (reference sequence). This CDR3 is CASSHRDRGPYGYTF. The CDR3 DNA reads TGTGCCAGCAGCCATCGGGACAGGGGGCCCTATGGCTACACCTTC. The full variable domain, its missing parts supplied by reference TRBV7-9 and TRBJ1-2, is DTGVSQNPRHKITKRGQNVTFRCDPISEHNRLYWYRQTLGQGPEFLTYFQNEAQLEKSRLLSDRFSAERPKGSFSTLEIQRTEQGDSAMYLCASSHRDRGPYGYTFGSGTRLTVV.

The V gene is TRBV27, the J gene TRBJ2-5; D gene uncertain. Trimming pared 7 bases from V and 4 bases from J, leaving 13 bases between. This CDR3 region has 13 residues. From germline, CDR1 is MNHEY and CDR2 SMNVEV (reference sequence). The chain's CDR3 is CASTYRRGETQYF. The CDR3 nucleotides read TGTGCCAGCACGTATAGGCGCGGAGAGACCCAGTACTTC.

The chain employs TRBV6-1 and TRBJ2-1; D uncertain. This CDR3 region has 17 residues. V was clipped by 6 bases and J by 1 base, with 19 bases between them. The germline V gene has CDR1 MNHNS and CDR2 SASEGT. In nucleotides, the CDR3 is TGTGCCAGCAGCCGCCTCGCAGAAACTGCATCCTACAATGAGCAGTTCTTC. It specifies CASSRLAETASYNEQFF.

This chain connects TRBV12-3 or TRBV12-4 to TRBJ2-5; D possibly corresponds to TRBD2 (5 bases). The CDR3 consists of 14 residues. V shed 1 base and J shed 3 bases, with 9 bases lying between them. The CDR3 region is CASSLGGAEETQYF. CDR3 DNA sequence: TGTGCCAGCAGTTTAGGGGGAGCAGAAGAGACCCAGTACTTC.

This clonotype has a handful of counts. The chain employs TRBV7-2 and TRBJ2-1, with 14 bases matching TRBD2. This CDR3 spans 17 amino acids. The germline CDR1 and CDR2 sequences are SGHTA and FQGNSA. The J segment lost 7 bases and the V segment lost 2 bases, leaving 7 bases of the junction unmatched. The CDR3 sequence: CASSLLPTSGRGNEQFF. The CDR3 region has the DNA TGTGCCAGCAGCTTACTCCCGACTAGCGGGAGGGGGAATGAGCAGTTCTTC.

This clonotype was seen a handful of times. This chain joins TRBV9 and TRBJ2-1; TRBD2 matches at 7 bases. With V trimmed by 4 bases and J by 4 bases, 8 bases remained unmatched. The CDR3 consists of 15 residues. CDR1 and CDR2 (germline): SGDLS, YYNGEE. The CDR3 sequence: CASSRGDSTYNEQFF. In DNA form, the CDR3 reads TGTGCCAGCAGCCGGGGGGACTCCACTTACAATGAGCAGTTCTTC.

The table lists this clonotype with a few counts. The chain couples TRBV12-3 or TRBV12-4 to TRBJ1-1; D uncertain. V lost 1 base and J lost 8, with 8 bases in between. The CDR3 runs 12 residues. The CDR3 nucleotides read TGTGCCAGCAGTTTAGGCGCCTTCGAAGCTTTCTTT. It encodes CASSLGAFEAFF.

V gene TRBV9 combines with J gene TRBJ1-5; D is undetermined. Germline values: CDR1 SGDLS, CDR2 YYNGEE. The CDR3 sequence is 13 residues long. The V end lost 6 bases, the J end lost 9 bases, and 16 bases lay between the germline ends. The CDR3 here is CASTTGKSGPQHF. The DNA for the CDR3 is TGTGCCAGCACCACCGGTAAGAGCGGGCCCCAGCATTTT.

The chain uses TRBV6-1 and TRBJ1-1; TRBD1 might be the D (5 bases). V was shortened by 5 bases and J by 4 bases, with 14 bases between the two germline ends. This CDR3 has 14 residues. Germline V gene sequence: CDR1 MNHNS, CDR2 SASEGT. The CDR3 loop is CASSPQGSLTEAFF. The CDR3 DNA reads as TGTGCCAGCAGTCCTCAGGGTTCCCTCACTGAAGCTTTCTTT.

CDR3 amino acids: CASSLAPTYGRREQYF. CDR3 nucleotide sequence: TGTGCCAGCAGCTTAGCCCCCACCTACGGGAGGAGAGAGCAGTACTTC. The chain is built from TRBV11-2 and TRBJ2-7; 7 bases match TRBD2. This CDR3 comprises 16 residues. The V gene's germline CDR1 is SGHAT and CDR2 FQNNGV. V lost 1 base, J lost 7 bases, and 13 bases stayed unmatched. Variable domain in full (rest from reference TRBV11-2 and TRBJ2-7): EAGVAQSPRYKIIEKRQSVAFWCNPISGHATLYWYQQILGQGPKLLIQFQNNGVVDDSQLPKDRFSAERLKGVDSTLKIQPAKLEDSAVYLCASSLAPTYGRREQYFGPGTRLTVT.